One sample yielded the 8 T cell receptor beta chains listed below, sequenced in a study of PD-1 blockade in classical Hodgkin lymphoma. The time point: cycle 4 day 1 (C4D1), after five to seven weeks of nivolumab. Brentuximab vedotin exposure varied, and every patient relapsed after autologous stem cell transplantation. Starting with thawed PBMCs, CD4+ T cells were purified by magnetic negative selection. The assay was immunoSEQ multiplex PCR, and TCRdb's table has in-frame clones only and misses some. The table includes fewer than 40,000 clones, about 86% detected once. The sample here was CD4+ T cells from blood, taken before the fourth cycle of nivolumab. The receptors come from a human donor with classical Hodgkin lymphoma.

This clone was seen a few times. The J gene is TRBJ1-6, the V gene TRBV4-3, with D tentatively TRBD1 (5 bases). The CDR3 loop spans 15 amino acids. Germline CDR1 is LGHNA and CDR2 is YSLEER. V lost 2 bases to trimming and J lost 9 bases, with 14 bases between them. The CDR3 DNA is TGCGCCAGCAGCCAACCCAGGGAGTGGGGTTCACCCCTCCACTTT. Translation gives CASSQPREWGSPLHF.

The rearrangement uses TRBV28 and TRBJ1-2; D is unresolved. With 1 base removed from V and 7 bases from J, the gap between germline ends came to 7 bases. The CDR3 runs to 12 residues. From germline, CDR1 is MDHEN and CDR2 SYDVKM. In nucleotides, the CDR3 is TGTGCCAGCAGTTTATATCTGGTTGGCTACACCTTC. Translation: CASSLYLVGYTF.

CDR3 coding DNA: TGTGCCAGCAGCCCGACAGGGGAGGGGTACGAGCAGTACTTC. It translates to CASSPTGEGYEQYF. The rearrangement joins TRBV7-3 to TRBJ2-7, with TRBD1 as a possible D gene (8 bases). The V end was cut by 5 bases, the J end by 4 bases, with 15 bases between. Germline assignment: CDR1 SGHTA and CDR2 FQGTGA. The CDR3 has 14 residues.

The CDR3 DNA reads as TGTGCCAGCTTAAGCGGGGACTGGGGGCCCCAGCATTTT. This sequence encodes CASLSGDWGPQHF. This chain connects TRBV2 to TRBJ1-5, with TRBD1 as a possible D gene (5 bases). CDR3 length: 13 residues. V was pared by 8 bases and J by 9 bases, with 17 bases between. CDR1 is SNHLY and CDR2 is FYNNEI in the germline V gene.

The gene calls are TRBV15 and TRBJ2-7; possible D gene TRBD2, 6 bases. V was trimmed by 0 bases and J by 0 bases, leaving 15 bases between them. Germline V gives CDR1 LNHNV, CDR2 YYDKDF (reference sequence). The CDR3 sequence is 17 residues long. The CDR3, as DNA: TGTGCCACCAGCAGAGAGATTGGGGACTCAAGCTCCTACGAGCAGTACTTC. Encoded protein: CATSREIGDSSSYEQYF.

The chain employs TRBV30 and TRBJ1-1; tentatively, D is TRBD1 (5 bases). The CDR3 contains 13 residues. V was shortened by 4 bases and J by 4 bases, with 13 bases between the two germline ends. Looked up from germline, CDR1 is GTSNPN and CDR2 is SVGIG (reference sequence). The CDR3 nucleotides are TGTGCCTGGATTAAGGGGTTTGGCACTGAAGCTTTCTTT. This sequence encodes CAWIKGFGTEAFF.

The genes are TRBV28 and TRBJ2-7; 9 bases are shared with TRBD1. The CDR3 contains 13 residues. Germline V gene sequence: CDR1 MDHEN, CDR2 SYDVKM. The ends lost 9 bases at V and 5 bases at J; junction bases unmatched: 8. CDR3 in amino acids: CASSGQGVDEQYF. CDR3 nucleotides: TGTGCCAGTTCGGGACAGGGAGTGGACGAGCAGTACTTC.

The J gene is TRBJ1-6, the V gene TRBV2; D is ambiguous. V shed 4 bases and J shed 8 bases, with 3 bases lying between them. The CDR3 contains 11 residues. Germline loops: CDR1 SNHLY, CDR2 FYNNEI. The CDR3 is CASSGHSPLHF. In nucleotides, the CDR3 is TGTGCCAGCAGTGGACATTCACCCCTCCACTTT. The complete variable domain, with remaining parts taken from reference TRBV2 and TRBJ1-6, reads EPEVTQTPSHQVTQMGQEVILRCVPISNHLYFYWYRQILGQKVEFLVSFYNNEISEKSEIFDDQFSVERPDGSNFTLKIRSTKLEDSAMYFCASSGHSPLHFGNGTRLTVT.